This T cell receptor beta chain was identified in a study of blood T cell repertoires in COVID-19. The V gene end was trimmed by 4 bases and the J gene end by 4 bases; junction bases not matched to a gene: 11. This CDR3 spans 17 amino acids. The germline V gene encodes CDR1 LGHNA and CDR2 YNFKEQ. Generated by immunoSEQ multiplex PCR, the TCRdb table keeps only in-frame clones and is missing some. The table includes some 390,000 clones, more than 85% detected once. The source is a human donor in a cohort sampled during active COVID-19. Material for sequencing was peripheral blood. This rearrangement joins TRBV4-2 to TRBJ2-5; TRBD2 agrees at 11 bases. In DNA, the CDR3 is TGTGCCAGCAGCCCATACGATAGCGGGAGGGCCCCAGAGACCCAGTACTTC. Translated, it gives CASSPYDSGRAPETQYF.